The rows below give T cell receptor beta chains drawn from one sample of a study of cytomegalovirus exposure and HLA in healthy donors. Generated by immunoSEQ multiplex PCR, the TCRdb table keeps only in-frame clones and is missing some. Here the sample spans 100,000 to 150,000 clones, 65% to 80% being singletons. The sequencing input was PBMCs. The receptors come from a woman aged 55-75 years in good health and CMV-seropositive. The CDR3 runs from the conserved cysteine through the conserved F or W. D genes are given only for firm matches. Size tells how often a clone was seen (once, few, many) or the class of an expanded clone, and some rows leave it out.

j_call v_call d_call clone_size cdr3_aa cdr3_nt
TRBJ2-1 TRBV2 TRBD2 NA CASKLRLAAYNEQFF TGTGCCAGCAAATTAAGACTAGCGGCTTACAATGAGCAGTTCTTC
TRBJ2-2 TRBV6-4 NA NA CASSDSSDTGELFF TGTGCCAGCAGTGACTCTAGCGACACCGGGGAGCTGTTTTTT
TRBJ2-1 TRBV11-2 TRBD2 NA CASSLAGTSMYEQFF TGTGCCAGCAGCTTAGCAGGGACTAGTATGTATGAGCAGTTCTTC
TRBJ2-7 TRBV9 TRBD2 NA CASSVRGTSSYEQYF TGTGCCAGCAGCGTGAGAGGGACTAGCTCCTACGAGCAGTACTTC
TRBJ1-1 TRBV13 NA NA CASSSQVNTEAFF TGTGCCAGCAGCTCGCAGGTTAACACTGAAGCTTTCTTT
TRBJ1-1 TRBV7-6 TRBD1 few CASSPRDRSPEAFF TGTGCCAGCAGCCCCCGGGACAGAAGTCCTGAAGCTTTCTTT
TRBJ1-2 TRBV12-5 NA NA CASGSMLDPFGQLTYGYTF TGTGCTAGTGGTTCGATGCTAGACCCCTTTGGACAGTTAACATATGGCTACACCTTC
TRBJ1-5 TRBV15 NA NA CATSREPQGTQPQHF TGTGCCACCAGCAGAGAGCCCCAGGGGACTCAGCCCCAGCATTTT
TRBJ2-1 TRBV4-1 NA NA CASTPRGYLNEQFF TGCGCCAGCACTCCTCGGGGATACCTCAATGAGCAGTTCTTC
TRBJ2-3 TRBV7-8 NA NA CASSLVEAGADTQYF TGTGCCAGCAGCTTAGTTGAGGCAGGGGCAGATACGCAGTATTTT
TRBJ2-2 TRBV2 TRBD1 few CASSESGQGWGTGELFF TGTGCCAGCAGTGAATCTGGACAGGGTTGGGGCACCGGGGAGCTGTTTTTT
TRBJ1-5 TRBV11-2 NA NA CASSPTSGVGNQPQHF TGTGCCAGCAGCCCCACCTCAGGGGTAGGAAATCAGCCCCAGCATTTT
TRBJ1-1 TRBV29-1 NA NA CSVEEMGGTEAFF TGCAGCGTTGAAGAGATGGGGGGGACTGAAGCTTTCTTT
TRBJ2-3 TRBV9 TRBD2 NA CASSIGLAGGVDTQYF TGTGCCAGCAGCATCGGACTAGCGGGAGGGGTGGATACGCAGTATTTT
TRBJ1-1 TRBV19 NA NA CASSGPGLPNTEAFF TGTGCCAGTAGTGGGCCGGGACTTCCGAACACTGAAGCTTTCTTT
TRBJ2-2 TRBV4-1 TRBD2 NA CASSQVLAGVYTGELFF TGCGCCAGCAGCCAAGTATTAGCGGGAGTGTACACCGGGGAGCTGTTTTTT
TRBJ2-5 TRBV5-6 TRBD1 NA CASSLTRGLGETQYF TGTGCCAGCAGCTTGACCAGGGGGCTCGGAGAGACCCAGTACTTC
TRBJ2-7 TRBV5-1 TRBD1 few CASSFTVDRGYEQYF TGCGCCAGCAGCTTTACCGTGGACAGGGGATACGAGCAGTACTTC
TRBJ2-3 TRBV4-3 TRBD2 NA CASSRIPLAGEDTQYF TGCGCCAGCAGCCGAATCCCCCTAGCGGGAGAGGATACGCAGTATTTT
TRBJ1-6 TRBV5-6 NA NA CASRGGTYNSPLHF TGTGCCAGCAGAGGGGGAACTTATAATTCACCCCTCCACTTT
TRBJ2-7 TRBV27 TRBD1 NA CASSFVGTGIDEQYF TGTGCCAGCAGTTTCGTCGGGACAGGGATCGACGAGCAGTACTTC
TRBJ2-2 TRBV7-9 NA NA CASSLEGGTRAGELFF TGTGCCAGCAGCTTAGAAGGGGGAACTCGCGCCGGGGAGCTGTTTTTT
TRBJ2-5 TRBV7-3 TRBD1 NA CASSRGQGMQETQYF TGTGCCAGCAGCAGGGGACAGGGGATGCAAGAGACCCAGTACTTC
TRBJ2-7 TRBV18 NA NA CASSGTPKGEQYF TGTGCCAGCTCCGGGACACCTAAGGGCGAGCAGTACTTC
TRBJ1-2 TRBV27 NA once CASSSPGLGYGYTF TGTGCCAGCAGTTCACCAGGTCTTGGCTATGGCTACACCTTC
TRBJ2-1 TRBV5-1 TRBD2 NA CASSLGGLAETGFF TGCGCCAGCAGCTTGGGAGGACTAGCAGAGACGGGGTTCTTC
TRBJ1-1 TRBV9 TRBD1 few CASSLRTGPSEAFF TGTGCCAGCAGCTTAAGGACAGGCCCCAGCGAAGCTTTCTTT
TRBJ2-2 TRBV7-2 TRBD1 few CASSSSRTGVGGELFF TGTGCCAGCAGCTCCAGCCGGACAGGGGTCGGCGGGGAGCTGTTTTTT
TRBJ1-2 TRBV14 NA NA CASSRRLRQRSYGYTF TGTGCCAGCAGCCGACGCCTTAGGCAGCGCTCCTATGGCTACACCTTC
TRBJ1-5 TRBV21-1 NA NA CASSKATRGLSQPQHF TGTGCCAGCAGCAAAGCGACCAGGGGGTTAAGTCAGCCCCAGCATTTT
TRBJ1-2 TRBV6-5 NA NA CASSYSLVSNYGYTF TGTGCCAGCAGTTACTCGTTAGTCTCTAACTATGGCTACACCTTC
TRBJ2-3 TRBV27 NA NA CASSSPPVSTDTQYF TGTGCCAGCAGTAGCCCTCCGGTGAGCACAGATACGCAGTATTTT
TRBJ1-3 TRBV5-5 NA NA CASSPREDVGNTIYF TGTGCCAGCAGTCCCCGGGAGGATGTTGGAAACACCATATATTTT
TRBJ2-5 TRBV5-1 TRBD1 few CASSPQTGGGRETQYF TGCGCCAGCAGCCCACAGACAGGGGGCGGAAGGGAGACCCAGTACTTC
TRBJ2-7 TRBV18 NA few CASSPGTGTRYEQYF TGTGCCAGCTCACCCGGAACAGGGACCCGCTACGAGCAGTACTTC
TRBJ2-5 TRBV29-1 NA NA CSVDRGTQVETQYF TGCAGCGTTGACCGCGGGACGCAGGTGGAGACCCAGTACTTC
TRBJ1-1 TRBV5-1 NA few CASSFRVAGTEAFF TGCGCCAGCAGCTTCAGGGTAGCCGGCACTGAAGCTTTCTTT
TRBJ2-1 TRBV6-5 TRBD2 NA CASRAGTSGRGEQFF TGTGCCAGCAGAGCCGGGACTAGCGGGAGGGGCGAGCAGTTCTTC
TRBJ2-2 TRBV15 NA few CATSRDLLTGELFF TGTGCCACCAGCAGAGATCTTTTAACCGGGGAGCTGTTTTTT
TRBJ1-3 TRBV19 TRBD1 NA CASHRGQWSSGNTIYF TGTGCCAGCCACAGGGGGCAATGGAGCTCTGGAAACACCATATATTTT
TRBJ2-5 TRBV5-1 TRBD2 NA CASSLAGEGQTQYF TGCGCCAGCAGCTTGGCCGGGGAGGGGCAGACCCAGTACTTC
TRBJ1-1 TRBV29-1 NA NA CSVLRGGNTEAFF TGCAGCGTCCTACGAGGGGGTAACACTGAAGCTTTCTTT
TRBJ1-4 TRBV21-1 NA NA CASSKFPSDRGSVTNEKLFF TGTGCCAGCAGCAAATTTCCCTCTGACAGGGGATCGGTAACTAATGAAAAACTGTTTTTT
TRBJ1-1 TRBV7-2 TRBD1 NA CASSLVTGANTEAFF TGTGCCAGCAGCTTAGTGACAGGGGCGAACACTGAAGCTTTCTTT
TRBJ2-7 TRBV5-4 TRBD1 NA CASTNTGTGEREQYF TGTGCCAGCACCAATACCGGGACAGGGGAGCGGGAGCAGTACTTC
TRBJ2-3 TRBV27 TRBD1 NA CASSLRPVVGTGRTDTQYF TGTGCCAGCAGTTTAAGGCCCGTTGTTGGGACAGGGCGCACAGATACGCAGTATTTT